The 27 T cell receptor beta chains in this list originate from one sample, sequenced in a study of blood T cell repertoires in COVID-19 (dated by TCRdb to 2020 to 2021). Receptors were amplified or captured by the immunoSEQ multiplex PCR assay. TCRdb re-hosts the immuneACCESS table, in-frame sequences only. Its copies lack some clones; in the studies checked, an unresolved V gene accounts for under half of them, and the cause for the rest is not known. Counted in this sample were around 20,000 clones; roughly nine tenths of them appeared once. Approximately 16% of the sample rests with the top ten. Sequencing input: peripheral blood. Source of these receptors: a man aged 65-85 years with acute or convalescent COVID-19.

This clone has a single count. The rearrangement links TRBV6-2 or TRBV6-3 to TRBJ2-5; weak D call: TRBD1 (6 bases). The germline V gene has CDR1 MNHEY and CDR2 SVGEGT. The V end was cut by 5 bases, the J end by 2 bases, with 12 bases between. The CDR3 runs to 14 residues. CDR3 amino acids: CASSPGVVQETQYF. CDR3 sequence (DNA): TGTGCCAGCAGTCCAGGGGTGGTTCAAGAGACCCAGTACTTC.

V usage is TRBV7-9 and J usage is TRBJ2-7, with TRBD1 identical over 8 bases. CDR1 is SEHNR and CDR2 is FQNEAQ in the germline V gene (reference sequence). Trimming removed 1 base from V and 5 bases from J; junction bases left unmatched: 7. CDR3 length: 15 residues. The CDR3 here is CASSLVGRGRNEQYF. For the CDR3, the DNA is TGTGCCAGCAGCTTAGTAGGCAGGGGGCGAAACGAGCAGTACTTC.

The chain links TRBV7-7 to TRBJ2-7; D possibly corresponds to TRBD1 (5 bases). The CDR3 totals 13 residues. Trimming took off 1 base at V and 4 bases at J, with 8 bases between the two ends. Germline CDR1 and CDR2: SSHAT and FNYEAQ (reference sequence). In DNA form, the CDR3 reads TGTGCCAGCAGCTTAGGGACACAGTACGAGCAGTACTTC. This encodes CASSLGTQYEQYF.

The rearrangement links TRBV7-2 to TRBJ1-5, with TRBD1 identical over 10 bases. After removal of 0 bases from V and 3 bases from J, the junction contained 2 bases not matched to a gene. Germline V gene sequence: CDR1 SGHTA, CDR2 FQGNSA. This CDR3 region has 16 residues. The CDR3 nucleotides are TGTGCCAGCAGCTTAGCGGGACAGGGGTACAATCAGCCCCAGCATTTT. It translates to CASSLAGQGYNQPQHF. The whole variable domain, remainder taken from reference TRBV7-2 and TRBJ1-5, is GAGVSQSPSNKVTEKGKDVELRCDPISGHTALYWYRQSLGQGLEFLIYFQGNSAPDKSGLPSDRFSAERTGGSVSTLTIQRTQQEDSAVYLCASSLAGQGYNQPQHFGDGTRLSIL.

This clone was recorded a few times. This rearrangement joins TRBV27 to TRBJ1-2; 7 bases align to TRBD1. This CDR3 region has 14 residues. The trim removed 6 bases at V and 4 bases at J, leaving 8 bases unmatched. CDR1 is MNHEY and CDR2 is SMNVEV in the germline V gene (reference sequence). CDR3 sequence reads: CASSPQGKGYGYTF. The CDR3 DNA is TGTGCCAGCAGCCCACAGGGGAAAGGCTATGGCTACACCTTC.

This chain joins TRBV28 and TRBJ1-4; possibly TRBD1 for D (5 bases). CDR1 and CDR2 (germline): MDHEN, SYDVKM. Trimming pared 7 bases from V and 4 bases from J, leaving 16 bases between. This CDR3 is built from 15 residues. The CDR3: CASTPSAGNNEKLFF. CDR3 nucleotide sequence: TGTGCCAGCACCCCCTCCGCAGGGAATAATGAAAAACTGTTTTTT.

V is TRBV28 and J is TRBJ1-2; 8 positions match TRBD1. CDR3 size: 14 residues. The V gene end was trimmed by 5 bases and the J gene end by 5 bases; junction bases not matched to a gene: 7. CDR1 and CDR2 from the germline V gene are MDHEN and SYDVKM. The CDR3 bases are TGTGCCAGCAGTCTACAGGGGGTCCAATATGGCTACACCTTC. It is translated as CASSLQGVQYGYTF.

The V call is TRBV19, the J call TRBJ2-5, with D possibly matching TRBD2 (5 bases). The germline V gene has CDR1 LNHDA and CDR2 SQIVND (reference sequence). The CDR3 loop spans 16 amino acids. V lost 1 base to trimming and J lost 2 bases, with 14 bases between them. The CDR3 sequence is CASSIGGQNPQETQYF. The CDR3 DNA reads as TGTGCCAGTAGTATAGGCGGGCAAAACCCACAAGAGACCCAGTACTTC.

This rearrangement joins TRBV4-3 to TRBJ1-1; D might be TRBD1 (5 bases). Germline V lookup: CDR1 LGHNA, CDR2 YSLEER. This CDR3 contains 15 residues. V lost 1 base and J lost 3, with 12 bases in between. The CDR3: CASSQAPGYDTEAFF. The CDR3 DNA follows: TGCGCCAGCAGCCAAGCCCCAGGGTATGACACTGAAGCTTTCTTT.

The rearrangement uses TRBV19 and TRBJ1-6, with TRBD1 matching over 7 bases. J was trimmed by 0 bases and V by 6 bases; bases with no gene match: 5. The CDR3 has 16 residues. Germline V lookup: CDR1 LNHDA, CDR2 SQIVND (reference sequence). CDR3 nucleotide sequence: TGTGCCAGTAGAGAGGACAGGAGCTCCTATAATTCACCCCTCCACTTT. Its translation: CASREDRSSYNSPLHF.

This clone was counted once. V usage is TRBV7-9 and J usage is TRBJ2-1; D possibly corresponds to TRBD1 (5 bases). The CDR3 length is 12 residues. The V end lost 4 bases, the J end lost 9 bases, and 10 bases lay between the germline ends. The V gene's germline CDR1 is SEHNR and CDR2 FQNEAQ (reference sequence). CDR3 nucleotide sequence: TGTGCCAGCAGCTCAACGGACACTGAGCAGTTCTTC. The encoded protein is CASSSTDTEQFF.

The DNA of the CDR3 is TGTGCCAGCAGCTTTAGCGAACAGGGGGGCTACACCTTC. Its translation: CASSFSEQGGYTF. The chain couples TRBV7-9 to TRBJ1-2, with 7 bases identical to TRBD1. Losses at the gene ends were 3 bases for V and 8 bases for J; bases not matched to a gene: 6. CDR1 SEHNR and CDR2 FQNEAQ come from the germline V gene (reference sequence). This CDR3 has 13 amino acids.

The genes are TRBV27 and TRBJ2-1; 8 bases are a match to TRBD1. Germline assignment: CDR1 MNHEY and CDR2 SMNVEV (reference sequence). This CDR3 has 15 amino acids. The J segment lost 0 bases and the V segment lost 6 bases, leaving 4 bases of the junction unmatched. The chain's CDR3 is CASSQGASSYNEQFF. For the CDR3, the DNA is TGTGCCAGCAGCCAGGGGGCCAGCTCCTACAATGAGCAGTTCTTC.

CDR3 loop: CASSLNLGGGSHTDTQYF. CDR3 coding DNA: TGTGCCAGCAGCTTAAATCTGGGGGGCGGGAGCCACACAGATACGCAGTATTTT. The chain combines TRBV7-3 with TRBJ2-3; possible D gene TRBD2, 7 bases. CDR1 and CDR2 (germline): SGHTA, FQGTGA. Trimming stripped 1 base from V and 2 bases from J, with 19 bases between. There are 18 residues in the CDR3.

The rearrangement joins TRBV29-1 to TRBJ1-2; D possibly corresponds to TRBD1 (6 bases). Trimming took 1 base from V and 6 from J, leaving 12 bases between them. Germline V CDR1 and CDR2: SQVTM, ANQGSEA. The CDR3 sequence is 13 residues long. CDR3 in amino acids: CSVEGRGFDGYTF. The CDR3 bases are TGCAGCGTTGAAGGCAGGGGATTTGATGGCTACACCTTC.

The rearrangement joins TRBV18 to TRBJ2-1; TRBD1 matches at 11 bases. The ends lost 6 bases at V and 0 bases at J; junction bases unmatched: 7. Per germline, CDR1 KGHSH and CDR2 LQKENI. This CDR3 has 17 residues. CDR3 sequence (DNA): TGTGCCAGCTCTCAGACGGGGACAGGGGGCTCCTACAATGAGCAGTTCTTC. It is translated as CASSQTGTGGSYNEQFF.

This chain links TRBV5-1 with TRBJ2-7; tentative D call: TRBD1 (5 bases). Trimming took 2 bases from V and 6 from J, leaving 15 bases between them. This CDR3 contains 14 residues. Germline V gives CDR1 SGHRS, CDR2 YFSETQ. The chain's CDR3 is CASSFFQGNSEQYF. The CDR3 DNA is TGCGCCAGCAGCTTCTTCCAGGGAAACTCCGAGCAGTACTTC.

The chain has TRBV5-4 and TRBJ2-7; D may be TRBD2 (5 bases). This CDR3 region has 11 residues. Germline assignment: CDR1 SGHNT and CDR2 YYREEE (reference sequence). V shed 4 bases and J shed 4 bases, with 6 bases lying between them. CDR3 DNA: TGTGCCAGCAGCCGGGAATACGAGCAGTACTTC. It is translated as CASSREYEQYF.

J is TRBJ2-5 and V is TRBV5-1; 8 nucleotides agree with TRBD1. Germline trimming cut 5 bases from V and 5 bases from J; bases unmatched to any gene: 2. CDR3 length: 12 amino acids. Germline V lookup: CDR1 SGHRS, CDR2 YFSETQ. This CDR3 is CASRTGEETQYF. CDR3 bases: TGCGCCAGCAGGACAGGGGAGGAGACCCAGTACTTC.

This chain uses TRBV28 with TRBJ2-1; the match to TRBD2 covers 14 bases. V shed 4 bases and J 0 bases; nucleotides not matched to a gene: 11. The CDR3 is 20 amino acids. CDR1 is MDHEN, CDR2 SYDVKM, per germline. The CDR3 sequence: CASSSETTSGRAVSYNEQFF. The CDR3 DNA is TGTGCCAGCAGTTCCGAGACGACTAGCGGGAGGGCCGTCTCCTACAATGAGCAGTTCTTC.

This chain connects TRBV6-5 to TRBJ1-6; 11 bases agree with TRBD1. The trim removed 8 bases at V and 7 bases at J, leaving 4 bases unmatched. The length of the CDR3 is 14 residues. The germline V gene has CDR1 MNHEY and CDR2 SVGAGI. CDR3 residues: CASVRDRGNSPLHF. In DNA form, the CDR3 reads TGTGCCAGCGTAAGGGACAGGGGGAATTCACCCCTCCACTTT.

The rearrangement uses TRBV15 and TRBJ2-7, with 8 bases aligning to TRBD2. V trimming: 1 base; J trimming: 2 bases; junction bases outside the gene matches: 7. Looked up from germline, CDR1 is LNHNV and CDR2 is YYDKDF (reference sequence). The CDR3 runs 16 residues. CDR3 sequence: CATSRGAGAPAYEQYF. The DNA of the CDR3 is TGTGCCACCAGCAGAGGAGCGGGAGCCCCCGCCTACGAGCAGTACTTC.

The rearrangement links TRBV27 to TRBJ2-7, with D maybe TRBD2 (6 bases). Germline-derived CDR1 and CDR2 are MNHEY and SMNVEV (reference sequence). Trimming removed 6 bases at V and 3 bases at J, with 18 bases between. This CDR3 comprises 15 residues. As DNA, the CDR3 is TGTGCCAGCAGCCTTAACCCCGGGACTGGCTACGAGCAGTACTTC. Residues: CASSLNPGTGYEQYF.

The V gene is TRBV7-9, the J gene TRBJ1-5, with D hard to call. V dropped 5 bases and J dropped 11 bases, with 16 bases sitting between them. Germline assignment: CDR1 SEHNR and CDR2 FQNEAQ (reference sequence). The CDR3 sequence is 13 residues long. CDR3 nucleotide sequence: TGTGCCAGCAGCCTCAACCCCCGTACGGCCCAGCATTTT. The encoded protein is CASSLNPRTAQHF.

This chain links TRBV6-6 with TRBJ2-1, with 15 bases fitting TRBD2. Per germline, CDR1 MNHNY and CDR2 SVGAGI (reference sequence). Germline trimming cut 6 bases from V and 0 bases from J; bases unmatched to any gene: 9. This CDR3 has 19 amino acids. Here the CDR3 reads CASSYPGTSGGLSYNEQFF. CDR3 sequence (DNA): TGTGCCAGCAGCTACCCCGGGACTAGCGGGGGGCTCTCCTACAATGAGCAGTTCTTC.

This sequence joins TRBV2 and TRBJ2-2, with D hard to call. CDR3 length: 15 amino acids. Germline values: CDR1 SNHLY, CDR2 FYNNEI. V shed 6 bases and J shed 0 bases, with 11 bases lying between them. The chain's CDR3 is CASSQVHSNTGELFF. CDR3 in DNA: TGTGCCAGCAGCCAGGTTCATTCGAACACCGGGGAGCTGTTTTTT.

V usage is TRBV7-2 and J usage is TRBJ2-7; 8 bases fit TRBD2. V shed 6 bases, J shed 4 bases, and the junction held 8 bases outside the gene matches. Germline CDR1 SGHTA, CDR2 FQGNSA. This CDR3 has 14 residues. DNA of the CDR3: TGTGCCAGCAGACGGACTAGCATTGGTTACGAGCAGTACTTC. Translated: CASRRTSIGYEQYF.